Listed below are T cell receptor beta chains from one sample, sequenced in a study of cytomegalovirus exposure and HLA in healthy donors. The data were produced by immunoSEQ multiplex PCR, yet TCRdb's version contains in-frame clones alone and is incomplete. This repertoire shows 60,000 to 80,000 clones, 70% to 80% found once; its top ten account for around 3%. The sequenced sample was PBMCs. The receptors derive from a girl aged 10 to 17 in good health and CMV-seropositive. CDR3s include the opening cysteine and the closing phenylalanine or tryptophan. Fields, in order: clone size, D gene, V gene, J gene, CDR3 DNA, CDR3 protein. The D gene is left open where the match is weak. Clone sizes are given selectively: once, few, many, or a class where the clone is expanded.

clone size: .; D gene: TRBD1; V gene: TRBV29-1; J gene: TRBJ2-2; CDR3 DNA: TGCAGCGTTGACGGGCAGGGGGCTGGTGGCGGGGAGCTGTTTTTT; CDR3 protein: CSVDGQGAGGGELFF
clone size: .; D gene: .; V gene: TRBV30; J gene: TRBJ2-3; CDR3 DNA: TGTGCCTGGAGTATCCCAGGTACTTATACGCAGTATTTT; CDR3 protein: CAWSIPGTYTQYF
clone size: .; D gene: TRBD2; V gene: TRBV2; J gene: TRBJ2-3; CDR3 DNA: TGTGCCGCAGCAACGGGACTAGCGGGAGACTTTACCTGGGGAGATACGCAGTATTTT; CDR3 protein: CAAATGLAGDFTWGDTQYF
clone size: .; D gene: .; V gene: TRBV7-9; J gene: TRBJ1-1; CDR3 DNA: TGTGCCAGCAGCTTAGCTAGGAACACTGAAGCTTTCTTT; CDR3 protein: CASSLARNTEAFF
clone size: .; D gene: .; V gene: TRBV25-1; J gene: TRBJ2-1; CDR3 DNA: TGTGCCAGCAGTGTAGACAGGAATTACAATGAGCAGTTCTTC; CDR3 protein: CASSVDRNYNEQFF
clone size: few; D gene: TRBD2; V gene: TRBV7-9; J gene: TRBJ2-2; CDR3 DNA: TGTGCCAGCAGCTTAGTGGGAGGCGGGGGGCCTCCCACCGGGGAGCTGTTTTTT; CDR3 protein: CASSLVGGGGPPTGELFF
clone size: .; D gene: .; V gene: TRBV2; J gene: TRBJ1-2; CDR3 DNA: TGTGCCAGCAGGTCCACAGGGCCCTTAGGGTACACCTTC; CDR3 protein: CASRSTGPLGYTF
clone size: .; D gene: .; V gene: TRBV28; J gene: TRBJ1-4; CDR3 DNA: TGTGCCAGCAGTTTTTGGAACAGCGAAAAACTGTTTTTT; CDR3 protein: CASSFWNSEKLFF
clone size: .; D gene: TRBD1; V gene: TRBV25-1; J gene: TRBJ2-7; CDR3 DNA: TGTGCCAGCAATAAAGGACAGGGGACACCTTGGTACGAGCAGTACTTC; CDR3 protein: CASNKGQGTPWYEQYF
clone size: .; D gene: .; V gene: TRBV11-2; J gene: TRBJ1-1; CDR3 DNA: TGTGCCAGCAGCTCATGGGCCGGTGCAGACACTGAAGCTTTCTTT; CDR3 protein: CASSSWAGADTEAFF
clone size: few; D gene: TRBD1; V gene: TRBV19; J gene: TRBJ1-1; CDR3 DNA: TGTGCCAGTAGGACAGGGTGGACGAACACTGAAGCTTTCTTT; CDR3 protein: CASRTGWTNTEAFF
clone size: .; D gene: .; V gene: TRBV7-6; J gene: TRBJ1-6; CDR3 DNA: TGTGCCAGCAGCTTAATCCCCTTTGACAGAGCCTATAATTCACCCCTCCACTTT; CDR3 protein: CASSLIPFDRAYNSPLHF
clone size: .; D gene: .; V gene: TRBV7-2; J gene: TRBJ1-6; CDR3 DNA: TGTGCCAGCAGCGTTAGCTCACCCCTCCACTTT; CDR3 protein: CASSVSSPLHF
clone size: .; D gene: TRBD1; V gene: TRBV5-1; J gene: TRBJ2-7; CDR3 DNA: TGCGCCAGCAGCGTTGGACAGGGGAGCGCCTACGAGCAGTACTTC; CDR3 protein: CASSVGQGSAYEQYF
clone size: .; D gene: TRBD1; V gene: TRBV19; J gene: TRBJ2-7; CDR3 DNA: TGTGCCAGTAGTATAGGGACAGGGGGCTACGAGCAGTACTTC; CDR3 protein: CASSIGTGGYEQYF
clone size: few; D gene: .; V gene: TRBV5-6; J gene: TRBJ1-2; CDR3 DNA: TGTGCCAGCAGCCCGGCGGGAGGTTTCCGCGGCTACACCTTC; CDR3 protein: CASSPAGGFRGYTF